This T cell receptor (beta chain) was obtained from a study of early T cells in non-severe SARS-CoV-2 infection. Trimming cost V 0 bases and J 5 bases, with 16 bases left between them. Germline lookup yields CDR1 LGHDT and CDR2 YNNKEL (reference sequence). CDR3 length: 16 amino acids. This clonotype has at least ten counts. TCRdb re-called the 5' RACE reads through MiXCR, storing one row per CDR3 protein. The sample includes more than 30,000 distinct CDR3 sequences, roughly 6.2% of them seen just once. The sample comprised whole blood. This chain joins TRBV3-1 and TRBJ1-1; D remains unclear. This TCR was sampled from an adult who was a healthcare worker with PCR-confirmed SARS-CoV-2 infection or an uninfected control (not recorded which). CDR3 in amino acids: CASSQDFVGSRTEAFF. The CDR3 DNA follows: TGTGCCAGCAGCCAAGATTTCGTGGGGTCGCGGACTGAAGCTTTCTTT.